A selection of T cell receptor beta chains follows, all from one sample in a study of OX40 agonist ivuxolimab in advanced cancers. Measured with immunoSEQ multiplex PCR; TCRdb has only the in-frame clones, and not every one. The repertoire holds tens of thousands of clones, with about nine tenths as singletons. Material: CD4+ or CD8+ T cells sorted from blood, obtained in a trial of the OX40 agonist ivuxolimab. The source is an adult with an advanced solid tumor such as melanoma, head and neck, liver or kidney cancer. Both conserved end residues are part of each CDR3. A D gene is named only where the DNA matches it firmly. Some rows mark clone size as missing; the rest say once, few, many or name a class of expanded clone.

J,V,D,length,size,DNA,CDR3
TRBJ1-5,TRBV10-3,NA,14,NA,TGTGCCATTCCCGTTCAGGGTTGTTATCAGCCCCAGCATTTT,CAIPVQGCYQPQHF
TRBJ2-3,TRBV11-2,TRBD2,16,NA,TGTGCCAGCAGCTACCAACTAGCGGGGATTACAGATACGCAGTATTTT,CASSYQLAGITDTQYF
TRBJ1-2,TRBV6-1,TRBD1,14,NA,TGTGCCAGCAGTGAGGAGTCGGGACAGTTAGGCTACACCTTC,CASSEESGQLGYTF
TRBJ1-2,TRBV6-5,NA,12,NA,TGTGCCAGCAGGCGGGGAGATCATGGCTACACCTTC,CASRRGDHGYTF
TRBJ2-1,TRBV5-1,NA,18,few,TGCGCCAGCAGCGGCGGACAGGGAGGCGCGGGAGGGCGCGATGAGCAGTTCTTC,CASSGGQGGAGGRDEQFF
TRBJ1-2,TRBV7-2,TRBD1,14,NA,TGTGCCAGCAGCTTAGCGGGACAGGTTCAAGGCTACACCTTC,CASSLAGQVQGYTF
TRBJ2-2,TRBV6-5,NA,14,NA,TGTGCCAGCAGTTTGGGTGATTTGGGCGGGGAGCTGTTTTTT,CASSLGDLGGELFF
TRBJ1-4,TRBV6-1,TRBD1,15,NA,TGTGCCAGCAGTGAGCCGGGACAGCCTAATGAAAAACTGTTTTTT,CASSEPGQPNEKLFF
TRBJ2-1,TRBV7-3,NA,14,once,TGTGCCAGCAGCTTGTCAGGGGCCTACAATGAGCAGTTCTTC,CASSLSGAYNEQFF
TRBJ2-1,TRBV6-4,NA,13,NA,TGTGCCAGCAGTCCCGGGACCGTAAATGAGCAGTTCTTC,CASSPGTVNEQFF
TRBJ1-2,TRBV4-3,NA,15,NA,TGCGCCAGCAGCCGAAACCGGGACGGAAACTATGGCTACACCTTC,CASSRNRDGNYGYTF
TRBJ2-7,TRBV29-1,TRBD2,13,NA,TGCAGCGTTATTCTAGCGGGAACCTACGAGCAGTACTTC,CSVILAGTYEQYF
TRBJ2-5,TRBV9,TRBD2,19,NA,TGTGCCAGCAGCGTAGAAGACGGGGCTAGCGGGAGGTTCGGGGAGACCCAGTACTTC,CASSVEDGASGRFGETQYF
TRBJ2-1,TRBV7-7,NA,13,NA,TGTGCTAGCAGCCAGGGGCAGGGGAATGAGCAGTTCTTC,CASSQGQGNEQFF
TRBJ2-3,TRBV11-2,TRBD2,17,NA,TGTGCCAGCAGCATGCGACTAGCGGGAACGGGGGCAGATACGCAGTATTTT,CASSMRLAGTGADTQYF
TRBJ2-7,TRBV9,TRBD1,13,NA,TGTGCCAGCAGCCAGGACTGGACAGGGGAGCAGTACTTC,CASSQDWTGEQYF
TRBJ1-2,TRBV21-1,NA,19,NA,TGTGCCAGCAGCAAAGAACCCCTCGCAGGCCAGGGGGCGAGGTATGGCTACACCTTC,CASSKEPLAGQGARYGYTF
TRBJ2-1,TRBV19,TRBD1,15,NA,TGTGCCGCCGGGACAGGGGATCTCCACTACAATGAGCAGTTCTTC,CAAGTGDLHYNEQFF
TRBJ2-3,TRBV7-9,NA,11,NA,TGTGCCAGCAGCTTCCGGGACACTTTGTATTTT,CASSFRDTLYF
TRBJ2-7,TRBV6-1,NA,13,NA,TGTGCCAGCAGTGAAACTTTCCCGTACGAGCAGTACTTC,CASSETFPYEQYF
TRBJ2-7,TRBV7-2,TRBD2,15,NA,TGTGCCAGCACCGTAACTAGCGGGGCCCTTAACGAGCAGTACTTC,CASTVTSGALNEQYF
TRBJ2-7,TRBV7-3,NA,13,NA,TGTGCCAGCAGCTTAAACGGGAACTACGAGCAGTACTTC,CASSLNGNYEQYF
TRBJ1-1,TRBV7-8,NA,15,NA,TGTGCCAGCACCTCAGCGAGGGCGAGGAACACTGAAGCTTTCTTT,CASTSARARNTEAFF
TRBJ2-3,TRBV9,TRBD1,15,NA,TGTGCCAGCAGCACTTGGGACAGGGGAGAAGATACGCAGTATTTT,CASSTWDRGEDTQYF
TRBJ1-1,TRBV7-9,NA,10,NA,TGTGCCAGCGCAGGGACTGAAGCTTTCTTT,CASAGTEAFF
TRBJ1-1,TRBV28,NA,15,once,TGTGCCAGCAGATCGTCGACAGGTGAGAACACTGAAGCTTTCTTT,CASRSSTGENTEAFF
TRBJ2-1,TRBV5-1,NA,15,NA,TGCGCCAGCAGCTTGGGGACTCGGGGTGGCAGTGAGCAGTTCTTC,CASSLGTRGGSEQFF
TRBJ1-1,TRBV18,NA,12,NA,TGTGCCAGCTCACCTGACAGCGGTGAAGCTTTCTTT,CASSPDSGEAFF
TRBJ2-1,TRBV18,NA,14,NA,TGTGCCAGCTCACGGGAGCGGTCCTACAATGAGCAGTTCTTC,CASSRERSYNEQFF
TRBJ2-3,TRBV7-2,NA,16,NA,TGTGCCAGCAGCTTAGGCCAGTCGGCCAGCACAGATACGCAGTATTTT,CASSLGQSASTDTQYF
TRBJ2-7,TRBV9,NA,13,NA,TGTGCCAGCAATAGTACAGGGTCCTACGAGCAGTACTTC,CASNSTGSYEQYF
TRBJ2-1,TRBV6-1,TRBD2,15,NA,TGTGCCAGCAGAGAGGGACTAGCGGGAGCGGATGAGCAGTTCTTC,CASREGLAGADEQFF
TRBJ2-1,TRBV9,NA,14,NA,TGTGCCAGCAGCCGATGGGGGAGTGGTGATGAGCAGTTCTTC,CASSRWGSGDEQFF